Each of the 19 T cell receptor beta chains below was sequenced from the same sample in a study of vaccination and CD4 T cells after COVID-19. TCRdb itself ran the PCR reads through MiXCR, one entry per CDR3 protein. The data hold more than 35,000 distinct CDR3 sequences, with about 34% observed a single time. The sample's time point: late sampling 161 to 241 days after vaccination in a few convalescent patients. The sample in question was CD4+ T cells from blood, obtained about 7 months after SARS-CoV-2 vaccination. Receptor source: a human donor who had recovered from COVID-19.

This chain uses TRBV29-1 with TRBJ1-1, with TRBD1 as a possible D gene (5 bases). Germline V gene sequence: CDR1 SQVTM, CDR2 ANQGSEA. The CDR3 contains 14 residues. Trimming took 6 bases from V and 3 from J, leaving 17 bases between them. CDR3 loop: CSVQLWGADTEAFF. Written as DNA, the CDR3 is TGCAGCGTGCAACTATGGGGCGCGGACACTGAAGCTTTCTTT.

The J gene is TRBJ2-2, the V gene TRBV24-1, with TRBD2 matching 13 bases. Germline V gene sequence: CDR1 KGHDR, CDR2 SFDVKD. This CDR3 has 17 amino acids. V trimming: 3 bases; J trimming: 6 bases; junction bases outside the gene matches: 6. The CDR3 coding sequence is TGTGCCACCAGTGATCCTACTAGCGGGAGGGCCCCCGGGGAGCTGTTTTTT. It encodes CATSDPTSGRAPGELFF.

This clonotype was observed a few times. The chain couples TRBV6-1 to TRBJ2-7, with TRBD2 matching 9 bases. V lost 2 bases, J lost 2 bases, and 7 bases stayed unmatched. CDR1 and CDR2 from the germline V gene are MNHNS and SASEGT. The CDR3 spans 16 residues. The CDR3 protein is CASSEIRASGTYEQYF. CDR3 DNA sequence: TGTGCCAGCAGTGAAATTAGGGCTAGCGGGACCTACGAGCAGTACTTC.

This chain uses TRBV6-4 with TRBJ2-1; D is perhaps TRBD2 (7 bases). CDR1 and CDR2 (germline): MRHNA, SNTAGT. The CDR3 is 14 amino acids. V dropped 11 bases and J dropped 8 bases, with 22 bases sitting between them. CDR3: CAAGGGREFDEQFF. The CDR3 DNA follows: TGTGCCGCTGGGGGCGGGAGAGAGTTTGATGAGCAGTTCTTC.

The chain links TRBV20-1 to TRBJ2-6; 10 bases are shared with TRBD2. This CDR3 is built from 17 residues. In germline, CDR1 is DFQATT, CDR2 SNEGSKA (reference sequence). V was clipped by 3 bases and J by 1 base; unmatched bases: 6. This CDR3 is CSASIGTSASGANVLTF. The CDR3 DNA is TGCAGTGCTAGCATAGGGACTAGCGCGTCTGGGGCCAACGTCCTGACTTTC.

The chain combines TRBV29-1 with TRBJ1-5; D not certain. The CDR3 spans 13 residues. Germline lookup yields CDR1 SQVTM and CDR2 ANQGSEA. The V end lost 4 bases, the J end lost 0 bases, and 7 bases lay between the germline ends. In nucleotides, the CDR3 is TGCAGCGTTGTTACAAATAGCAATCAGCCCCAGCATTTT. As protein: CSVVTNSNQPQHF.

The chain uses TRBV2 and TRBJ1-1; maybe TRBD1 (5 bases). Per germline, CDR1 SNHLY and CDR2 FYNNEI. Trimming took off 5 bases at V and 6 bases at J, with 16 bases between the two ends. This CDR3 is 14 amino acids long. The CDR3 DNA follows: TGTGCCAGCAGTCAGGGTTTGGGGCACCCTGAAGCTTTCTTT. Its protein is CASSQGLGHPEAFF.

This clonotype was seen only a few times. The CDR3 spells CATARQFGFMVEAFF. CDR3 bases: TGTGCCACAGCCCGCCAGTTTGGGTTCATGGTAGAAGCTTTCTTT. This chain joins TRBV27 and TRBJ1-1; D is ambiguous. CDR3 length equals 15 residues. V was cut by 10 bases and J by 8 bases, with 26 bases left in between. CDR1 MNHEY and CDR2 SMNVEV come from the germline V gene (reference sequence).

The rearrangement uses TRBV28 and TRBJ2-2, with 8 nucleotides matching TRBD2. V gave up 10 bases and J gave up 8 bases; unmatched junction bases: 12. CDR1 is MDHEN and CDR2 is SYDVKM in the germline V gene. The CDR3 totals 14 residues. The CDR3 DNA follows: TGTGCCACCGCGGGGAGTAGCGGGATTGGGGAGCTGTTTTTT. It encodes CATAGSSGIGELFF.

The chain joins TRBV6-4 to TRBJ2-7; perhaps TRBD1 as D (5 bases). Germline loops: CDR1 MRHNA, CDR2 SNTAGT. The CDR3 is 13 amino acids. Trimming cost V 0 bases and J 7 bases, with 10 bases left between them. The DNA for the CDR3 is TGTGCCAGCAGTGACTCGGACAACAATGAGCAGTACTTC. Protein sequence: CASSDSDNNEQYF.

The J gene is TRBJ2-2, the V gene TRBV6-4; maybe TRBD2 (5 bases). Per the germline V gene, CDR1 is MRHNA and CDR2 is SNTAGT. CDR3 length equals 14 residues. Trimming removed 2 bases from V and 4 bases from J, with 8 bases in between. This chain's CDR3 is CASSDPRGTGELFF. The CDR3 bases are TGTGCCAGCAGTGACCCTCGGGGCACCGGGGAGCTGTTTTTT.

This clonotype was picked up one time. The V call is TRBV19, the J call TRBJ2-1; 10 positions match TRBD2. The germline V gene encodes CDR1 LNHDA and CDR2 SQIVND (reference sequence). The V segment lost 2 bases and the J segment 10 bases; nucleotides outside the gene matches: 2. The CDR3 runs to 13 residues. The CDR3 coding sequence is TGTGCCAGTAGTATAAGCGGGAGGGACGAGCAGTTCTTC. As protein: CASSISGRDEQFF.

The chain has TRBV7-3 and TRBJ2-7, with a weak D call TRBD2 (6 bases). Trimming cost V 5 bases and J 2 bases, with 13 bases left between them. Per germline, CDR1 SGHTA and CDR2 FQGTGA. CDR3 length equals 14 residues. The DNA for the CDR3 is TGTGCCAGCAGCCCCGGGACGGGAGCCTACGAGCAGTACTTC. Translating it yields CASSPGTGAYEQYF.

This clonotype appeared a few times. V is TRBV15 and J is TRBJ2-2, with TRBD2 as a possible D gene (5 bases). In germline, CDR1 is LNHNV, CDR2 YYDKDF (reference sequence). V was trimmed by 4 bases and J by 4 bases, leaving 16 bases between them. This CDR3 has 16 amino acids. The CDR3 spells CATSMYEGVSTGELFF. The CDR3 DNA sequence: TGTGCCACCAGCATGTATGAGGGAGTTAGCACCGGGGAGCTGTTTTTT.

This clonotype turned up a few times. The V call is TRBV10-3, the J call TRBJ2-3; 7 nucleotides agree with TRBD1. The junction had 9 bases not matched to a gene; V was cut back by 3 bases and J by 0 bases. The CDR3 spans 17 residues. Germline CDR1 reads ENHRY; CDR2 reads SYGVKD. CDR3 sequence reads: CAISDLGGQPSTDTQYF. The CDR3 bases are TGTGCCATCAGTGACCTTGGGGGACAGCCCAGCACAGATACGCAGTATTTT.

V gene TRBV30 combines with J gene TRBJ1-5; D ambiguous. The germline gives CDR1 GTSNPN, CDR2 SVGIG (reference sequence). The CDR3 spans 13 residues. Between the trimmed V and J ends, which lost 5 bases and 5 bases, there was a span of 13 bases. The DNA for the CDR3 is TGTGCCTGGGGAGGACGCGGGGATCAGCCCCAGCATTTT. This encodes CAWGGRGDQPQHF.

This clonotype was seen once. The chain carries TRBV6-2 or TRBV6-3 and TRBJ1-5; 9 bases align to TRBD1. V lost 2 bases to trimming and J lost 5 bases; unmatched junction nucleotides: 7. This CDR3 comprises 16 residues. In germline, CDR1 is MNHEY, CDR2 SVGEGT. The CDR3 nucleotides are TGTGCCAGCAGTTACGGGGACAGGGTCTTCGATCAGCCCCAGCATTTT. Amino acids: CASSYGDRVFDQPQHF.

This clonotype occurred a few times. The chain is built from TRBV18 and TRBJ2-7; 13 nucleotides line up with TRBD2. The germline CDR1 and CDR2 sequences are KGHSH and LQKENI. CDR3 length: 16 amino acids. After removal of 0 bases from V and 4 bases from J, the junction contained 3 bases not matched to a gene. The CDR3 DNA is TGTGCCAGCTCACCACCCGGACTAGCGGGAGCTTACGAGCAGTACTTC. Translation gives CASSPPGLAGAYEQYF.

V and J are TRBV6-1 and TRBJ2-7; 14 bases agree with TRBD2. Germline V gene data show CDR1 as MNHNS and CDR2 as SASEGT. V was pared by 10 bases and J by 2 bases, with 7 bases of the junction left unmatched. This CDR3 contains 15 residues. CDR3 nucleotides: TGTGCCACCCGTAGGACTAGCGGGAGGCCCTACGAGCAGTACTTC. Translated: CATRRTSGRPYEQYF.